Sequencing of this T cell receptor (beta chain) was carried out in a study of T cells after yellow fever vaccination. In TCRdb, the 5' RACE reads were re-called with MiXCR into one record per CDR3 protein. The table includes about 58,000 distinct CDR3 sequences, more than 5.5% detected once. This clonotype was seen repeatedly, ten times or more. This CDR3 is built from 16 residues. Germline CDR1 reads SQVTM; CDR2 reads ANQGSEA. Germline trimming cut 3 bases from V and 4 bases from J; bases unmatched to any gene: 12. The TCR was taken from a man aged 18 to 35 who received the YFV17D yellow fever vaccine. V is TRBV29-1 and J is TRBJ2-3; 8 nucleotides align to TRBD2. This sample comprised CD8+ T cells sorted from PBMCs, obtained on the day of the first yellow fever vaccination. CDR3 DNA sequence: TGCAGCGTTGACATCTCTCGCGGGGGGCCCCCAGATACGCAGTATTTT. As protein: CSVDISRGGPPDTQYF.